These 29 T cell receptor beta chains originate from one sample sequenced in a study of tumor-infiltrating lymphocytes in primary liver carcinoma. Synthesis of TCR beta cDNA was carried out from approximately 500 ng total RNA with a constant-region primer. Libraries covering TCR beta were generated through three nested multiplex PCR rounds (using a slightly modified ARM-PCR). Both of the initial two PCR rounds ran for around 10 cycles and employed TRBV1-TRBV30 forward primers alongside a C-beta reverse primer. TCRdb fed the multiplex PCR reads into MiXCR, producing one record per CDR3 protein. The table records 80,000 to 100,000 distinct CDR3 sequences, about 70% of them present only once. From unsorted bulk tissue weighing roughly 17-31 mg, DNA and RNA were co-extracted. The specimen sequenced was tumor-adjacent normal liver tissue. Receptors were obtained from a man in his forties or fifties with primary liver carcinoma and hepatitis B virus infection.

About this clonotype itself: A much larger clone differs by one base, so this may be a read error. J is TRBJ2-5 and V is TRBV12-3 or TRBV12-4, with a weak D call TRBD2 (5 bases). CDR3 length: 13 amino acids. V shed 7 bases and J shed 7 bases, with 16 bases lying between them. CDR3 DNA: TGTGCCAGCACCCCTGACTACGAAGGGACCCAGTACTTC. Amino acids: CASTPDYEGTQYF.

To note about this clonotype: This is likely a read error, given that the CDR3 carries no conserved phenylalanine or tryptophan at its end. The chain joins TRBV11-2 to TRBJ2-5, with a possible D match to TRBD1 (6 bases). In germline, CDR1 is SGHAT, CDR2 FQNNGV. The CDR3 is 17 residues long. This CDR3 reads CACSLDSGGSRHETQYS. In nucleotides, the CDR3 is TGTGCCTGCAGCTTAGACAGTGGGGGCAGTCGGCATGAGACCCAGTACTCC.

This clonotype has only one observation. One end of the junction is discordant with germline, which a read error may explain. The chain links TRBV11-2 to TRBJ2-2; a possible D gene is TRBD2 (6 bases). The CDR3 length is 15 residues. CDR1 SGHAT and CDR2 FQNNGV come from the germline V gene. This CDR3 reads CASSYGGRNVGELFF. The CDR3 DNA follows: TGTGCCAGCAGCTATGGGGGGAGGAATGTCGGGGAGTTGTTTTTT. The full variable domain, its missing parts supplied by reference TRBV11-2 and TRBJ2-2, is EAGVAQSPRYKIIEKRQSVAFWCNPISGHATLYWYQQILGQGPKLLIQFQNNGVVDDSQLPKDRFSAERLKGVDSTLKIQPAKLEDSAVYLCASSYGGRNVGELFFGEGSRLTVL.

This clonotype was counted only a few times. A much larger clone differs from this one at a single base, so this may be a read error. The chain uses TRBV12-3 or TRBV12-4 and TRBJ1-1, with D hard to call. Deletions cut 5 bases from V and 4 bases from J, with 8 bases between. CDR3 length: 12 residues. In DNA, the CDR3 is TGTGCCAGCAGTGATTGGCTCACTGAAGCTTTCTTT. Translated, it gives CASSDWLTEAFF.

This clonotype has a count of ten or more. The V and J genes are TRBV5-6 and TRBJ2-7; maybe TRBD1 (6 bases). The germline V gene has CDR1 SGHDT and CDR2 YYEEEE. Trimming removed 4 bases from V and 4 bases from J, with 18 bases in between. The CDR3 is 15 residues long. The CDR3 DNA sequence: TGTGCCAGCAGCGGTGGGTACAGGGCCGATTACGAGCAGTACTTC. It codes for CASSGGYRADYEQYF.

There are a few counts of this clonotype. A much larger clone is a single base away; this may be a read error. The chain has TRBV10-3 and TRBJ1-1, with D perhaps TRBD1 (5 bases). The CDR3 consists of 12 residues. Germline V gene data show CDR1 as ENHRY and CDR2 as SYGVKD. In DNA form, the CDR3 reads TGTGTCACCGCCGGGTGGGGGACTGAAGCTTTCTTT. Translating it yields CVTAGWGTEAFF.

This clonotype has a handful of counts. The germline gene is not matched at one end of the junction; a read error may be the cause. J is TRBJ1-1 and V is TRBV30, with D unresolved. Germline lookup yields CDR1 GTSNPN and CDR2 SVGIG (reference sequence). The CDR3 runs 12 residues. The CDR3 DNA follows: TGTACCTGCGCCCCCAGGAACACTGAAGCTTTCTTT. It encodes CTCAPRNTEAFF.

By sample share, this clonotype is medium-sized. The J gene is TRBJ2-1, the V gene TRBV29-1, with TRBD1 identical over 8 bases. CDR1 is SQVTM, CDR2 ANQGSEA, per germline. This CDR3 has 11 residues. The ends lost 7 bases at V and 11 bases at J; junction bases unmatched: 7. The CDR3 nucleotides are TGCAGCGCCCCCACAGGGGGTCAGCAGTTCTTC. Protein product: CSAPTGGQQFF.

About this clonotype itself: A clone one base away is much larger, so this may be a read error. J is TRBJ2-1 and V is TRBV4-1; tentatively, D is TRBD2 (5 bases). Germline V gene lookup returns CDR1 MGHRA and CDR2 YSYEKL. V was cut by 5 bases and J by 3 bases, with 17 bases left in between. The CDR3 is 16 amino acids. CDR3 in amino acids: CASSSALVDDYNEQFF. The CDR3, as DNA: TGCGCCAGCAGCTCCGCACTAGTGGACGACTACAATGAGCAGTTCTTC.

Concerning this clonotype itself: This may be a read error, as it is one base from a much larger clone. For the CDR3, the DNA is TGTGCCAGCAGCCCCCCGGCAGCCTACACCTTCACAGATACGCAGTATTTT. It is translated as CASSPPAAYTFTDTQYF. V is TRBV6-1 and J is TRBJ2-3, with no clear D. This CDR3 has 17 residues. CDR1 and CDR2 (germline): MNHNS, SASEGT. V lost 6 bases, J lost 2 bases, and 21 bases lay in between.

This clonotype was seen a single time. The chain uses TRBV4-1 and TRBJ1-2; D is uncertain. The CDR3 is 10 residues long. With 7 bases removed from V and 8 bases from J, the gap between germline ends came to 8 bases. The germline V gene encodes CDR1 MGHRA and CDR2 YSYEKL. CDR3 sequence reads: CASKPGGYTF. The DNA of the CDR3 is TGCGCCAGCAAACCGGGAGGCTACACCTTC.

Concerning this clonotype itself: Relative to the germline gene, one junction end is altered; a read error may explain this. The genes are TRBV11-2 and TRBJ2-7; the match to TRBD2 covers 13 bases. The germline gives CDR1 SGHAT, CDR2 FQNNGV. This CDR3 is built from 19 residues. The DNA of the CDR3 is TGTGCCAGTAGCTTAATTACTAGCGGGAGGGCCGACATTCCCTACGAGCAGTACTTC. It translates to CASSLITSGRADIPYEQYF. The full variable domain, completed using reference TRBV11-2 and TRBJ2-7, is EAGVAQSPRYKIIEKRQSVAFWCNPISGHATLYWYQQILGQGPKLLIQFQNNGVVDDSQLPKDRFSAERLKGVDSTLKIQPAKLEDSAVYLCASSLITSGRADIPYEQYFGPGTRLTVT.

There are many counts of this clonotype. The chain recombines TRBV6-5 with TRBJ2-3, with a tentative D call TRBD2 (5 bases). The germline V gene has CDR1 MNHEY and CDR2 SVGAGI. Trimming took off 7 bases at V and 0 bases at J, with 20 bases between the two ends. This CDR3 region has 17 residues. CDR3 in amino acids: CASTPSDAGGSTDTQYF. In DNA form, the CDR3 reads TGTGCCAGCACCCCCAGCGACGCGGGTGGTAGCACAGATACGCAGTATTTT.

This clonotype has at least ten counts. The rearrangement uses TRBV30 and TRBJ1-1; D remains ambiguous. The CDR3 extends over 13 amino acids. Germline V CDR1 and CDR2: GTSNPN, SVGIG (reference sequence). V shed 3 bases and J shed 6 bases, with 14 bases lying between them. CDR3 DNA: TGTGCCTGGAGGTATGACGGAAACCCTGAAGCTTTCTTT. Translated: CAWRYDGNPEAFF.

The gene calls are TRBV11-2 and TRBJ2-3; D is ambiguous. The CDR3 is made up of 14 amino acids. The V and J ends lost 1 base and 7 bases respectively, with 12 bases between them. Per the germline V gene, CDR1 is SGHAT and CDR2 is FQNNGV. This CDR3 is CASSLGDHSYTQYF. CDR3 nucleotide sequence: TGTGCCAGCAGCTTAGGGGATCACTCCTATACGCAGTATTTT.

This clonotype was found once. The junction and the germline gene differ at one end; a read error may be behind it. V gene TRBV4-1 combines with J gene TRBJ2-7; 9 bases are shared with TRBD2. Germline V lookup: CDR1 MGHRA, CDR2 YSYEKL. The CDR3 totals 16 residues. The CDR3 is CGSSPRGAGGRDEQYF. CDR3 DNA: TGCGGCAGCAGCCCCCGCGGAGCGGGAGGACGGGACGAGCAGTACTTT.

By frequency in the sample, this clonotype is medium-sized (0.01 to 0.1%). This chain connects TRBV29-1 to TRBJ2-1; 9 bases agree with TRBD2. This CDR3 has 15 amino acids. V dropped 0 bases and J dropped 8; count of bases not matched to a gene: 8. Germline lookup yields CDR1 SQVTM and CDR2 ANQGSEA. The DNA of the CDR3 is TGCAGCGTTGAAGATAGTAGCGGGAGACTGGATGAGCAGTTCTTC. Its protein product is CSVEDSSGRLDEQFF.

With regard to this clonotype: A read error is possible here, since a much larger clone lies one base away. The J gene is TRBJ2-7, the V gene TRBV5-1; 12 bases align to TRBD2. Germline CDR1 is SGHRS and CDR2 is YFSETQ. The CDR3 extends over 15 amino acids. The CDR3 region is CAGSYLTSGSSEQYF. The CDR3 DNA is TGCGCCGGCAGTTATCTGACTAGCGGGAGTTCCGAGCAGTACTTC.

The CDR3 DNA reads as TGTGCCAGCCAGGCTAGCGGGAGAACAGATACGCAGTATTTT. Its protein is CASQASGRTDTQYF. V usage is TRBV2 and J usage is TRBJ2-3; TRBD2 matches 10 bases. V shed 8 bases, J shed 3 bases, and the junction held 5 bases outside the gene matches. The CDR3 covers 14 residues. Germline V CDR1 and CDR2: SNHLY, FYNNEI.

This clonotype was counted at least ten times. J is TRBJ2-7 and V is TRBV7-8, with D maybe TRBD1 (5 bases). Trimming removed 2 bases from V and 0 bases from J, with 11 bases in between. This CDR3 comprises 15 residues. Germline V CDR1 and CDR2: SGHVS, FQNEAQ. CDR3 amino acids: CASSLYQGFSYEQYF. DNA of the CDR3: TGTGCCAGCAGCTTATACCAGGGTTTCTCCTACGAGCAGTACTTC.

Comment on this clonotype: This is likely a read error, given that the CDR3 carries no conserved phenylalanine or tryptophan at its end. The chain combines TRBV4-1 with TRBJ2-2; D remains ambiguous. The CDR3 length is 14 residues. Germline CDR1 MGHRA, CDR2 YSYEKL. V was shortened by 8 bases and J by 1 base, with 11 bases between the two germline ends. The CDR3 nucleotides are TGCGCCAGCGGACCCGGCCTGAACACCGGGGAGCTGTTTCTT. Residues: CASGPGLNTGELFL.

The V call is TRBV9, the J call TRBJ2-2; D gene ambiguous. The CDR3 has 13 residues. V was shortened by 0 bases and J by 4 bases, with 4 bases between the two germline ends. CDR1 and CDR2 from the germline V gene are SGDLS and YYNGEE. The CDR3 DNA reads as TGTGCCAGCAGCGTAGACCTCACCGGGGAGCTGTTTTTT. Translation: CASSVDLTGELFF.

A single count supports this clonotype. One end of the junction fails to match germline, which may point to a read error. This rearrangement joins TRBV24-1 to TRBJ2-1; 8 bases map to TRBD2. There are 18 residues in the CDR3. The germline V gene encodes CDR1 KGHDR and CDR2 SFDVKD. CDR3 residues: CATSDLVTSGGYYNELFF. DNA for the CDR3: TGTGCCACTAGTGACCTAGTGACGAGCGGGGGATACTACAATGAGCTGTTCTTC.

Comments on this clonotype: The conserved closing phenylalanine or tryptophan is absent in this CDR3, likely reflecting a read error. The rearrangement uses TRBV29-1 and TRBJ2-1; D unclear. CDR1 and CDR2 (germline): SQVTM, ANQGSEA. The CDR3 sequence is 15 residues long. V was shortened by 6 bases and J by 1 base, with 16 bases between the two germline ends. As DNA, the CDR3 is TGCAGCGTGGGGTCTCCTTCTACTTCCTACAATGAGCAGTTCATC. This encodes CSVGSPSTSYNEQFI.

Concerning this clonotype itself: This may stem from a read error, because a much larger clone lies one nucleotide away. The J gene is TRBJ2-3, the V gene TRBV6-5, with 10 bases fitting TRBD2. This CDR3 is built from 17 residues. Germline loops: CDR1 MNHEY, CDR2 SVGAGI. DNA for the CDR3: TGTGCCAGCAGTTACCTCAGCGGGAGGGCCAGTACAGATGCGCAGTATTTT. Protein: CASSYLSGRASTDAQYF.

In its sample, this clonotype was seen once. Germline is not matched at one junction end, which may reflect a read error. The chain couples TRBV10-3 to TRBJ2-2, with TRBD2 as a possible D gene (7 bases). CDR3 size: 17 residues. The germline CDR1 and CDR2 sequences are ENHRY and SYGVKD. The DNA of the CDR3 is TGTACCATCAGTGAATTGACGGGGGGCCTGGGCACCGGGGAGCTGTTTTTT. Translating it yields CTISELTGGLGTGELFF.

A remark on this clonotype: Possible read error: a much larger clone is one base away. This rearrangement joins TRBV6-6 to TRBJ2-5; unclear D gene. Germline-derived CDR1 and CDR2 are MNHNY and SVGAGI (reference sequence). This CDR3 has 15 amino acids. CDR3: CANSSLLSYPETQYF. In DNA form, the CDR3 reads TGTGCCAACAGTTCCCTTCTATCCTACCCAGAGACCCAGTACTTC.

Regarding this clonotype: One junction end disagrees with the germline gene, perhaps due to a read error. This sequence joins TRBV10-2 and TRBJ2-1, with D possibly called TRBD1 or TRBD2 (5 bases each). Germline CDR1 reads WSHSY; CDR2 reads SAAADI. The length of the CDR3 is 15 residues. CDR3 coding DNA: TGCGCCAGCAGTGCGGGGCAGAGCACCTACAATGAGCAGTTCTTT. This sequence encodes CASSAGQSTYNEQFF.

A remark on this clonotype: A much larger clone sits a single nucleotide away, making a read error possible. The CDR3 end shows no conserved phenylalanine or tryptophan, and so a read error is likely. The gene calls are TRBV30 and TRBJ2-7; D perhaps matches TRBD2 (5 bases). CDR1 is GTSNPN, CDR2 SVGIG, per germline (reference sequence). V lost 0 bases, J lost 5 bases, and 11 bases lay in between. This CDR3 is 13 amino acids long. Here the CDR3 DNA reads TGTGCCTGGAGTGTACTAGAGGGAAACGAGCAGTACCTC. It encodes CAWSVLEGNEQYL.